This T cell receptor (beta chain) emerged from a study of blood T cell repertoires in COVID-19. This clone was seen only a few times. This sample also contains other DNA sequences that code for the same CDR3. Assay: immunoSEQ multiplex PCR; the TCRdb copy retains only in-frame clones and omits some. The sample has 200,000 to 250,000 clones; roughly 85% are singletons. The CDR3 runs to 13 residues. V shed 5 bases and J 4 bases; nucleotides not matched to a gene: 5. The V gene's germline CDR1 is MNHEY and CDR2 SVGAGI. This sequence joins TRBV6-5 and TRBJ2-7; 7 bases align to TRBD1. This sequence was found in a man aged 40-50 years who had recovered from COVID-19. Sequencing input: PBMCs or T cells enriched from blood (not recorded which). DNA for the CDR3: TGTGCCAGCAGTCGGGACAGAGTTTACGAGCAGTACTTC. Translating gives CASSRDRVYEQYF.